The T cell receptor (beta chain) under discussion was sequenced for a study of blood T cell repertoires in COVID-19. On the study more broadly: T cells, B-cell-depleted T cells, or PBMCs provided the cDNA or gDNA that served as material.

Data came from immunoSEQ multiplex PCR; TCRdb stores just in-frame clones and leaves some out. The sample carries some 50,000 clones, more than 70% recorded once. The germline CDR1 and CDR2 sequences are SGHTS and YDEGEE. The CDR3 sequence is 13 residues long. V lost 0 bases and J 5 bases, leaving 8 bases between the germline ends. The sequenced material came from peripheral blood. This clonotype was sampled from a woman older than 75 with acute or convalescent COVID-19. The V call is TRBV5-8, the J call TRBJ1-1; no firm D call. CDR3 nucleotides: TGTGCCAGCAGCTTGGTATCCCAGACTGAAGCTTTCTTT. Translation: CASSLVSQTEAFF.